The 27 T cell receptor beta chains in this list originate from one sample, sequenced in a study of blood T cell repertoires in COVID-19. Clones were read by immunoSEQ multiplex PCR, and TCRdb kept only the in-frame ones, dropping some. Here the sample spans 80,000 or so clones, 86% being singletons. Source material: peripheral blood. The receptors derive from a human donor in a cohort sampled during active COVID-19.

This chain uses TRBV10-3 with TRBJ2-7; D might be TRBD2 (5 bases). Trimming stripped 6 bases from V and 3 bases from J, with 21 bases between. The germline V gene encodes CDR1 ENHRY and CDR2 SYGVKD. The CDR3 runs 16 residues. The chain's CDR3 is CAISARVGGGDYEQYF. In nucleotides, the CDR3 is TGTGCCATCAGCGCGCGGGTGGGCGGTGGGGACTACGAGCAGTACTTC.

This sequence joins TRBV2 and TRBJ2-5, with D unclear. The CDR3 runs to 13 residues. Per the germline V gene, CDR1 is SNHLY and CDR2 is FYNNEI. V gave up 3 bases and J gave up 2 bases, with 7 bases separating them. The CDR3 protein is CASSDQAQETQYF. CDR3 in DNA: TGTGCCAGCAGTGACCAGGCTCAAGAGACCCAGTACTTC.

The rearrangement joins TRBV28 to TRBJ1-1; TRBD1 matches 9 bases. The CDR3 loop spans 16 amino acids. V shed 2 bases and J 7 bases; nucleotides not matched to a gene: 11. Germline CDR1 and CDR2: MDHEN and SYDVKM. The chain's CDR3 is CASSLRTGAQWVEAFF. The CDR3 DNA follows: TGTGCCAGCAGTTTACGGACAGGGGCCCAGTGGGTTGAAGCTTTCTTT. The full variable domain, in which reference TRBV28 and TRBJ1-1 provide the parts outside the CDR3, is DVKVTQSSRYLVKRTGEKVFLECVQDMDHENMFWYRQDPGLGLRLIYFSYDVKMKEKGDIPEGYSVSREKKERFSLILESASTNQTSMYLCASSLRTGAQWVEAFFGQGTRLTVV.

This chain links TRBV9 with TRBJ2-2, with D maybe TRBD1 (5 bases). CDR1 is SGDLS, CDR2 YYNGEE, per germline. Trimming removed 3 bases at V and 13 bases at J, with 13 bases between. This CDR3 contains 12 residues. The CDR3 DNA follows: TGTGCCAGCAGCGGTAGGGGTCGACGGCTGTTTTTT. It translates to CASSGRGRRLFF.

This CDR3 reads CASSQGVGGGQPQHF. CDR3 DNA sequence: TGCGCCAGCAGCCAAGGAGTGGGCGGGGGTCAGCCCCAGCATTTT. This sequence joins TRBV4-1 and TRBJ1-5; D might be TRBD1 (5 bases). This CDR3 spans 15 amino acids. V shed 1 base and J shed 6 bases, with 13 bases lying between them. Germline CDR1 MGHRA, CDR2 YSYEKL.

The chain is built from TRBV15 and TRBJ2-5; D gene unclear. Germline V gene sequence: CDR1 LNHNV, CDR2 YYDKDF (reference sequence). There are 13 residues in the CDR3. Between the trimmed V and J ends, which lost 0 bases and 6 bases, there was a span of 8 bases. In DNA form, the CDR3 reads TGTGCCACCAGCAGAGATCTCGCGCAGACCCAGTACTTC. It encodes CATSRDLAQTQYF.

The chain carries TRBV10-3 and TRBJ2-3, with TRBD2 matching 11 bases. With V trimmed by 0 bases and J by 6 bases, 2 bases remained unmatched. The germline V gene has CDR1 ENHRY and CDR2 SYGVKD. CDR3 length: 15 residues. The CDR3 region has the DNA TGTGCCATCAGTGAGTCTAGCGGGAGGGTGGATACGCAGTATTTT. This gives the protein CAISESSGRVDTQYF.

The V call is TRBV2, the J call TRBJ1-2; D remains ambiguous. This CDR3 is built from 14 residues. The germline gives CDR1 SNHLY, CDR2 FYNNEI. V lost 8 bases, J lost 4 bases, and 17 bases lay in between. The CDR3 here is CASRSRGAGYGYTF. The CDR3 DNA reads TGTGCCAGCCGCTCGCGGGGAGCGGGCTATGGCTACACCTTC.

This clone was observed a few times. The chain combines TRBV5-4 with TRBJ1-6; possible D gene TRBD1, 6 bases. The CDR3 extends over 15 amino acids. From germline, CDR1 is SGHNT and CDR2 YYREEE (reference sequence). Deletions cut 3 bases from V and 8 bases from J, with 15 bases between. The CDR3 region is CASSSTGGMDSPLHF. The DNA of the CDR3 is TGTGCCAGCAGCTCGACGGGGGGCATGGATTCACCCCTCCACTTT.

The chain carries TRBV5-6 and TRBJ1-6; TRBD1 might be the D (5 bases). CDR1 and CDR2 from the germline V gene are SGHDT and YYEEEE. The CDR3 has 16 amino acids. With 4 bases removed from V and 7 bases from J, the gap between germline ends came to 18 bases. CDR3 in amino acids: CASSRGGASLNSPLHF. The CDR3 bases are TGTGCCAGCAGCCGGGGAGGGGCATCCTTGAATTCACCCCTCCACTTT.

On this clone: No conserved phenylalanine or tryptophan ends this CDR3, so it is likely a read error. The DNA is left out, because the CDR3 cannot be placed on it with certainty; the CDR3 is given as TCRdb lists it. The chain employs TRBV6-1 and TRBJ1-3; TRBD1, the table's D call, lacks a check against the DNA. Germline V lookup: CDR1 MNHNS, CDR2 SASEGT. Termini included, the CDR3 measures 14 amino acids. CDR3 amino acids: CASSDLGTGGKVWV.

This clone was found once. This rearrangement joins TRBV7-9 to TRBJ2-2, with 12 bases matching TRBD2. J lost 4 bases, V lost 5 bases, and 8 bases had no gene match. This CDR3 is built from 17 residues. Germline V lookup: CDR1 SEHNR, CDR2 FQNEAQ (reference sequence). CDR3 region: CASSKGLAGSGTGELFF. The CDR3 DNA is TGTGCCAGCAGCAAAGGACTAGCGGGGTCGGGCACCGGGGAGCTGTTTTTT.

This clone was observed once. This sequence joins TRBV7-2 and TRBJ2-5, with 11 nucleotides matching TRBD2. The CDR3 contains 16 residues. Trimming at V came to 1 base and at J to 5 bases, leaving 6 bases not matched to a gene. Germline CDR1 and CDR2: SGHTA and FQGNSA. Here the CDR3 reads CASSLGLAGSSETQYF. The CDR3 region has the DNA TGTGCCAGCAGCTTAGGACTAGCGGGGTCCTCTGAGACCCAGTACTTC.

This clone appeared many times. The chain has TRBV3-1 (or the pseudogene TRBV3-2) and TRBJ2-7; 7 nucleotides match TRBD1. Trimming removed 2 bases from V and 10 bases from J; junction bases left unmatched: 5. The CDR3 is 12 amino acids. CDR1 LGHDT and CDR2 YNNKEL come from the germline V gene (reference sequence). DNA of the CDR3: TGTGCCAGCAGCCAAAACAGGGGAATTCAGTACTTC. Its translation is CASSQNRGIQYF.

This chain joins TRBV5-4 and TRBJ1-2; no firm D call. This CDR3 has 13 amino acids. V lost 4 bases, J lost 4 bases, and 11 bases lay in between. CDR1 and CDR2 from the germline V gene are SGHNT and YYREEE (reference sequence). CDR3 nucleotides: TGTGCCAGCAGCCTAGACGGAGCCTATGGCTACACCTTC. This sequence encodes CASSLDGAYGYTF.

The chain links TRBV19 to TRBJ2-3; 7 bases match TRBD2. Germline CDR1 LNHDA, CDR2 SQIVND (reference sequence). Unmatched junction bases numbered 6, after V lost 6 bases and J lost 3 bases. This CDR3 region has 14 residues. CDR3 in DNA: TGTGCCAGTAGCGGGGAGGGGTTAACAGATACGCAGTATTTT. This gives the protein CASSGEGLTDTQYF.

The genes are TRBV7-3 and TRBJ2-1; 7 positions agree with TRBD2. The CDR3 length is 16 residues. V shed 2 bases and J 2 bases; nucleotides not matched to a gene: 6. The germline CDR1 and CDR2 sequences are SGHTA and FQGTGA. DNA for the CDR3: TGTGCCAGCAGCTTAGATGTTGCGGGAGCCTACAATGAGCAGTTCTTC. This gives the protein CASSLDVAGAYNEQFF. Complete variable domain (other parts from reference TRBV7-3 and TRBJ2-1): GAGVSQTPSNKVTEKGKYVELRCDPISGHTALYWYRQSLGQGPEFLIYFQGTGAADDSGLPNDRFFAVRPEGSVSTLKIQRTERGDSAVYLCASSLDVAGAYNEQFFGPGTRLTVL.

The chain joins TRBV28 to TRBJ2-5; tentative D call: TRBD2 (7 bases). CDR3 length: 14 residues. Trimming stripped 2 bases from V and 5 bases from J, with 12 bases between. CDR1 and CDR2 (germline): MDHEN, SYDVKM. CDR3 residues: CASSLGGGPETQYF. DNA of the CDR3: TGTGCCAGCAGTTTAGGGGGGGGGCCGGAGACCCAGTACTTC.

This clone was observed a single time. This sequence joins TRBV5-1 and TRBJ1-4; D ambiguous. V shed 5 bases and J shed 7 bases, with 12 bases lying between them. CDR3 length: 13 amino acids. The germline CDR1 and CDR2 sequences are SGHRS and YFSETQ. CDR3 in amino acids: CASRPRQGEKLFF. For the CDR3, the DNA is TGCGCCAGCAGGCCCAGACAAGGTGAAAAACTGTTTTTT.

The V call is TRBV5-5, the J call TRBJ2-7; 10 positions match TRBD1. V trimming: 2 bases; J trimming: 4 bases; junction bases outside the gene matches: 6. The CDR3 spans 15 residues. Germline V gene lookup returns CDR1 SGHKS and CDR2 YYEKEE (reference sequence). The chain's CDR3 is CASSLGTGAPYEQYF. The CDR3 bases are TGTGCCAGCAGCTTAGGGACAGGGGCCCCATACGAGCAGTACTTC.

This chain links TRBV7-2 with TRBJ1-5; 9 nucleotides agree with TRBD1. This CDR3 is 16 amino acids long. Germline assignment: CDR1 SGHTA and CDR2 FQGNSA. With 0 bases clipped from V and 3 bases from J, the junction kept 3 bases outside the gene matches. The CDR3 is CASSLAGQGSNQPQHF. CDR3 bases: TGTGCCAGCAGCTTAGCAGGACAGGGGTCCAATCAGCCCCAGCATTTT.

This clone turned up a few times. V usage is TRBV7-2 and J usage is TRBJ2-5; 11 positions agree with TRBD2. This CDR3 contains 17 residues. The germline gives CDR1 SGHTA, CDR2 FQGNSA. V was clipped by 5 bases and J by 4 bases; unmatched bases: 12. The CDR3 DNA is TGTGCCAGCAGCCTAAGAGGTAGCGGGGGGGCCAGAGAGACCCAGTACTTC. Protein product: CASSLRGSGGARETQYF.

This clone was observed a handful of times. The CDR3 DNA reads as TGTGCCAGCAGTGAAATCGGGGGGCTAGGCGAGCAGTACTTC. Translated: CASSEIGGLGEQYF. The J gene is TRBJ2-7, the V gene TRBV6-1; possible D gene TRBD2, 7 bases. V lost 2 bases and J lost 6, with 14 bases in between. The length of the CDR3 is 14 residues. Germline-derived CDR1 and CDR2 are MNHNS and SASEGT.

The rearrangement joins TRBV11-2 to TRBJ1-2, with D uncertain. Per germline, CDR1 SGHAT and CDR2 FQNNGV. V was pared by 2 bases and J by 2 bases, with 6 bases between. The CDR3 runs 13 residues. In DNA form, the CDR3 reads TGTGCCAGCAGCTTATCCCAAAACTATGGCTACACCTTC. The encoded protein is CASSLSQNYGYTF.

This chain's CDR3 is CASSYSLVETQYF. CDR3 sequence (DNA): TGTGCCAGCAGTTACTCGCTAGTTGAGACCCAGTACTTC. The chain recombines TRBV6-2 or TRBV6-3 with TRBJ2-5; D is uncertain. V was trimmed by 0 bases and J by 5 bases, leaving 7 bases between them. The CDR3 has 13 residues. In germline, CDR1 is MNHEY, CDR2 SVGEGT.

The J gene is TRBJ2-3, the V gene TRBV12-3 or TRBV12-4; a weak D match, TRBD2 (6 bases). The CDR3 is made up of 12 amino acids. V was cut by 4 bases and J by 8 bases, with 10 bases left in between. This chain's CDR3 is CASSSPGGTQYF. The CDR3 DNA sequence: TGTGCCAGCAGTTCCCCCGGGGGTACGCAGTATTTT.

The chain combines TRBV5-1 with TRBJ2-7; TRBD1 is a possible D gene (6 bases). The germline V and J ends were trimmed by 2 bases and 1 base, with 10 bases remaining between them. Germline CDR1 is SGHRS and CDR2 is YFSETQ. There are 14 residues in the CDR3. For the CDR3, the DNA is TGCGCCAGCAGCTTAGGACAGAGATCCTACGAGCAGTACTTC. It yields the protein CASSLGQRSYEQYF.